The 3 T cell receptor beta chains below were found in one sample sequenced in a study of shared clonotypes between healthy human individuals. The assay was immunoSEQ multiplex PCR, and TCRdb's table has in-frame clones only and misses some. The sample includes some 1 million clones, about 80% of them seen just once. The sequenced sample was memory CD4+ T cells sorted from blood. The sample's subset: CD45RA-negative fraction. These receptors were obtained from a man aged 18 to 30 in good health.

This clone was recorded a few times. The chain recombines TRBV7-2 with TRBJ2-7, with 9 bases identical to TRBD2. With V trimmed by 2 bases and J by 2 bases, 1 base remained unmatched. This CDR3 spans 14 amino acids. Germline V gene data show CDR1 as SGHTA and CDR2 as FQGNSA. The CDR3 region is CASSLTSGPYEQYF. The CDR3 coding sequence is TGTGCCAGCAGCTTAACTAGCGGGCCCTACGAGCAGTACTTC.

The CDR3 DNA reads TGTGCCAGCGCAAACTCTAGGAACTCTGGGGCCAACGTCCTGACTTTC. Translated: CASANSRNSGANVLTF. This chain connects TRBV28 to TRBJ2-6; D gene uncertain. The germline CDR1 and CDR2 sequences are MDHEN and SYDVKM. The CDR3 is 16 amino acids. Trimming shortened V by 8 bases and J by 0 bases, and 14 bases separated the two germline ends.

The rearrangement joins TRBV2 to TRBJ2-2; TRBD1 aligns across 7 bases. V was pared by 7 bases and J by 4 bases, with 3 bases of the junction left unmatched. The CDR3 spans 13 residues. Germline V gives CDR1 SNHLY, CDR2 FYNNEI. The CDR3 loop reads CASTWTGTGELFF. DNA of the CDR3: TGTGCCAGCACTTGGACAGGCACCGGGGAGCTGTTTTTT.